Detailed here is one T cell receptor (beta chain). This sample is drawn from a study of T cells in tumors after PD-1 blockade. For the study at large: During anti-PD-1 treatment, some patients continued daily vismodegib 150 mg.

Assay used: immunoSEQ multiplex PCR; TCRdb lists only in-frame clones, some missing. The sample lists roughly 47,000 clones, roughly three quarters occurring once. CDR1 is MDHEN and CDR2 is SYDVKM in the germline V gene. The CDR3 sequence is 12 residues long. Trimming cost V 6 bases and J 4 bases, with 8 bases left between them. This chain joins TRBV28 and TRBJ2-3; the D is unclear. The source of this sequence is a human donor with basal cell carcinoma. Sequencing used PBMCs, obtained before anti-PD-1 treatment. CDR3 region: CASRGFSDTQYF. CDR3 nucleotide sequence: TGTGCCAGCAGGGGGTTCTCAGATACGCAGTATTTT. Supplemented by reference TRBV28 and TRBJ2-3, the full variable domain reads DVKVTQSSRYLVKRTGEKVFLECVQDMDHENMFWYRQDPGLGLRLIYFSYDVKMKEKGDIPEGYSVSREKKERFSLILESASTNQTSMYLCASRGFSDTQYFGPGTRLTVL.